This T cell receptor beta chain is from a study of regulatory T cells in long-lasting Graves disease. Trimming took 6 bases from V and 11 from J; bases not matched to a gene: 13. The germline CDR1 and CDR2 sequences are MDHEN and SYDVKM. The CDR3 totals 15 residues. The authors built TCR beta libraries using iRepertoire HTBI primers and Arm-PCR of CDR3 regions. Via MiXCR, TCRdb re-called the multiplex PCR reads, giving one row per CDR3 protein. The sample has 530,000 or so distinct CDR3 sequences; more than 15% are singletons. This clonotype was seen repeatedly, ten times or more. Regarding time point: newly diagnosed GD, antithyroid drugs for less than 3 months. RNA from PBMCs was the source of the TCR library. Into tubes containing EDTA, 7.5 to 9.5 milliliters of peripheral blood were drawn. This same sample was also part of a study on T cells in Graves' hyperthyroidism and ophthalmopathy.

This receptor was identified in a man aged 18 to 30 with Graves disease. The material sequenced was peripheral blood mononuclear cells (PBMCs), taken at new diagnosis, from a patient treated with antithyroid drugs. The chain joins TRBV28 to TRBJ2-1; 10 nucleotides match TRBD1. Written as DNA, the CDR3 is TGTGCCAGCAGCCCCGGTGCGGACAGGGGGAGAAAGCAGTTCTTC. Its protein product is CASSPGADRGRKQFF. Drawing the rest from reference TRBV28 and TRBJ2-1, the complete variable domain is DVKVTQSSRYLVKRTGEKVFLECVQDMDHENMFWYRQDPGLGLRLIYFSYDVKMKEKGDIPEGYSVSREKKERFSLILESASTNQTSMYLCASSPGADRGRKQFFGPGTRLTVL.